A selection of T cell receptor beta chains follows, all from one sample in a study of blood T cells in healthy people across ages. Each CDR3 protein is one row after TCRdb ran MiXCR on the 5' RACE reads. The sample contains about 830,000 distinct CDR3 sequences, around 62% of which appear only once. The sample consisted of blood. These receptors originate from a man aged 25-40 years in good health. CDR3s include the opening cysteine and the closing phenylalanine or tryptophan. D genes are given only for firm matches. The size of a clone is reported for some rows only, either as once, few or many, or as a class for expanded clones.

cdr3_length | clone_size | j_call | d_call | v_call | cdr3_nt | cdr3_aa
15 | few | TRBJ2-5 | - | TRBV7-8 | TGTGCCAGCAGCTTAGCGAGGCTAGCCCGGGAGACCCAGTACTTC | CASSLARLARETQYF
16 | - | TRBJ2-1 | - | TRBV6-1 | TGTGCCAGCAGTGAAGCGTGGGGGCCCTCCTACAATGAGCAGTTCTTC | CASSEAWGPSYNEQFF
12 | few | TRBJ2-7 | - | TRBV6-5 | TGTGCCAGCAGTCCGGGGCCAGGGGAGCAGTACTTC | CASSPGPGEQYF
12 | - | TRBJ2-1 | - | TRBV7-2 | TGTGCCAGCAGCTTAGGGACCCCATTGTGGTTCTTC | CASSLGTPLWFF
14 | few | TRBJ1-2 | TRBD1 | TRBV6-5 | TGTGCCAGCAGTCGCCTCGCACAGGGGGATGGCTACACCTTC | CASSRLAQGDGYTF
14 | - | TRBJ2-7 | - | TRBV2 | TGTGCCAGCAGGAGGGACAAACCCTCCTACGAGCAGTACTTC | CASRRDKPSYEQYF
13 | - | TRBJ1-2 | TRBD1 | TRBV27 | TGTGCCGGCAGTCCACAGGGGTTAGGCGGCTACACCTTC | CAGSPQGLGGYTF
15 | - | TRBJ2-5 | TRBD2 | TRBV7-2 | TGTGCCAGCAGCTCGGCTAGCGGGGGGCAGGAGACCCAGTACTTC | CASSSASGGQETQYF
15 | few | TRBJ2-3 | - | TRBV29-1 | TGCAGCGCCGCACTCACAGGACGGGGGACAGATACGCAGTATTTT | CSAALTGRGTDTQYF
11 | few | TRBJ1-6 | - | TRBV6-2/TRBV6-3 | TGTGCCAGCAGTTGGAGGACACCCCTCCACTTT | CASSWRTPLHF
15 | - | TRBJ2-7 | TRBD1 | TRBV5-1 | TGCGCCAGCAGCGCTGGGGGACAGGCACCCTACGAGCAGTACTTC | CASSAGGQAPYEQYF
16 | - | TRBJ1-2 | - | TRBV7-9 | TGTGCCAGCAGCTTAGATGAGACGGAGAAAAACTATGGCTACACCTTC | CASSLDETEKNYGYTF
16 | - | TRBJ2-1 | TRBD2 | TRBV5-1 | TGCGCCAGCAGCTGGGCCACGGGGGGGCCTGACAATGAGCAGTTCTTC | CASSWATGGPDNEQFF
15 | few | TRBJ2-1 | - | TRBV9 | TGTGCCAGCAGCGTAGAGGGGCGGGGTTTCGATGAGCAGTTCTTC | CASSVEGRGFDEQFF